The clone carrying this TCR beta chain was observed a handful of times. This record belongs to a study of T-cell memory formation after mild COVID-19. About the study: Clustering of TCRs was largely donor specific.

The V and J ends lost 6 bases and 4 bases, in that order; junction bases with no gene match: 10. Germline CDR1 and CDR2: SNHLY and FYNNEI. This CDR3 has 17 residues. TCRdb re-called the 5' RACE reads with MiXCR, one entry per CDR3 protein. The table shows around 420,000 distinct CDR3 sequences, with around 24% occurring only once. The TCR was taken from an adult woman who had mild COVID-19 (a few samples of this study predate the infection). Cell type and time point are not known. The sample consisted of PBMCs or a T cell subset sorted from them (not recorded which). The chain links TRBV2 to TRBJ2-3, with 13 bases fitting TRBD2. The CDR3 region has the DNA TGTGCCAGCAGGGTACTAGCGGGAGGGGGGAGCGCAGATACGCAGTATTTT. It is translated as CASRVLAGGGSADTQYF. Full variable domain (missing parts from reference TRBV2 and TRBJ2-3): EPEVTQTPSHQVTQMGQEVILRCVPISNHLYFYWYRQILGQKVEFLVSFYNNEISEKSEIFDDQFSVERPDGSNFTLKIRSTKLEDSAMYFCASRVLAGGGSADTQYFGPGTRLTVL.